The clone carrying this TCR beta chain was found a few times. Antigen specificity is unknown. The sample holds other DNA sequences that translate to the same CDR3. Sorted cells reached over 95% purity in every population. These data belong to a study of beta chain features in type 1 diabetes. About the research overall: Cell yields, gender and age were similar in healthy donors and patients.

The V gene's germline CDR1 is DFQATT and CDR2 SNEGSKA (reference sequence). The CDR3 runs 11 residues. Broader study findings: For Type 1 diabetes patients, all four CD4+ subsets carried TCRB CDR3s that were moderately but significantly shorter.

What was sequenced were expressed TCRB transcripts, since all of the isolated RNA had been reverse transcribed. There were about 3.57 million reads on average in the naive, central memory and regulatory T cell samples. Produced via immunoSEQ multiplex PCR; TCRdb's table is partial and in-frame only. Among roughly 330,000 clones, about 13% were seen once, and the ten largest hold roughly 0.016%. The receptor was derived from a young woman with type 1 diabetes. Sequenced sample: naive CD4+ T cells from blood. The chain combines TRBV20-1 with TRBJ1-1, with TRBD1 matching over 9 bases. CDR3 in DNA: TGCAGCGCGACAGGGGGCACTGAAGCTTTCTTT. Protein: CSATGGTEAFF.